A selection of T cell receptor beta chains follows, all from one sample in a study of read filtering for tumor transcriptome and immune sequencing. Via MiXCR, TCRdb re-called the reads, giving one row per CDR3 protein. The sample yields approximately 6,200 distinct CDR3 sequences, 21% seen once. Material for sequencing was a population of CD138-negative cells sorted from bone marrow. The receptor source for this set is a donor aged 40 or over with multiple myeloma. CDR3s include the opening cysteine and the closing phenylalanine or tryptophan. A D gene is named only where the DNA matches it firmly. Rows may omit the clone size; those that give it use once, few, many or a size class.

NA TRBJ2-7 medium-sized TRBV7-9 TGTGCCAGCAGCTCTGACATTCTAAGCTCCGGGCAGTACTTC CASSSDILSSGQYF
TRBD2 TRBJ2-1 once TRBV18 TGTGCCAGCTCACCAGAGCGGGACTACAATGAGCGGTCCTTC CASSPERDYNERSF
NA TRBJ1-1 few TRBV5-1 TGCGCCAGCAGCTTGGCCGGAGGGGGCACTGAAGCTTTCTTT CASSLAGGGTEAFF
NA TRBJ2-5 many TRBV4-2 TGTGCCAGCAGCCACGGTAGGGGCGGAGAGACCCAGTACTTC CASSHGRGGETQYF
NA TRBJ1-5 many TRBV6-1 TGTGCCAGCAGTGAACAGGTCAATCAGCCCCAGCATTTT CASSEQVNQPQHF
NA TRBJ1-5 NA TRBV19 TGTGGCAGTATGGTGACAGGCTATAGCAATCAGCCCCAGCATTTT CGSMVTGYSNQPQHF
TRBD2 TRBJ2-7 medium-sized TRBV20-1 TGCAGTGCTAGAGAGCCTAGCGGGAGCTACGAGCAGTACTTC CSAREPSGSYEQYF
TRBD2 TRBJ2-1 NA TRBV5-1 TGCGCCAGCAGCTTGGGGACTGGCGGGAGGTCCCATGAGCAGTTCTTC CASSLGTGGRSHEQFF
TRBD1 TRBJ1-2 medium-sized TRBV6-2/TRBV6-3 TGTGCCAGCAGTTACCGGGGACAGGTCGCCGGCTACACCTTC CASSYRGQVAGYTF
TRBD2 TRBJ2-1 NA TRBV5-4 TGTGCCAGCGGCCTGGCTAGCGGGAGCTCCTACAATGAGCAGTTCTTC CASGLASGSSYNEQFF
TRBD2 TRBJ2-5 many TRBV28 TGTGCCAGGGGGGTCCATAGCGGGAGCGGGGAAGAGACCCAGTACTTC CARGVHSGSGEETQYF
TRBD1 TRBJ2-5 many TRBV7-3 TGTGCCAGCAGCTCAAGGACAGGCGGGGAGACCCAGTACTTC CASSSRTGGETQYF
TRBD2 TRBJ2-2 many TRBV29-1 TGCAGCGTAGCCCGCGGCGGGAGCACCGGGGAGCTGTTTTTT CSVARGGSTGELFF
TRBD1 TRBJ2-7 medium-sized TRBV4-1 TGCGCCAGCAGTGATCCGGGACAGGTATCCTACGAGCAGTACTTC CASSDPGQVSYEQYF
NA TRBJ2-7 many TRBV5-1 TGCGCCAGCAGCTTGGAGGGCCGCCAGATCCACGAGCAGTACTTC CASSLEGRQIHEQYF
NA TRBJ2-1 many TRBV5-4 TGTGCCAGCAGCCTAACCTCAAATTCGTACAATGAGCAGTTCTTC CASSLTSNSYNEQFF
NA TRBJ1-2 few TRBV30 TGTGCCTGGAGTATGGGAGGGGACTATGGCTACACCTTC CAWSMGGDYGYTF
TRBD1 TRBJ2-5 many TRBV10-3 TGTGCCATCAGTGAGGCCACAGGGGCACAAGAGACCCAGTACTTC CAISEATGAQETQYF
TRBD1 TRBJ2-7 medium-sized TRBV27 TGTGCCAGCAGTCTAATCTCGACAGGGAACTACGAGCAGTACTTC CASSLISTGNYEQYF